This T cell receptor (beta chain) was sequenced for a study of shared clonotypes between healthy human individuals. It was CD45RO-negative cells, positively selected for CCR7, that made up naive CD8 cells, with terminally differentiated effector memory CD45RA+ cells excluded. V was trimmed by 0 bases and J by 0 bases, leaving 10 bases between them. This CDR3 has 16 residues. Germline CDR1 reads SGHDT; CDR2 reads YYEEEE. Clones were sequenced by immunoSEQ multiplex PCR, and TCRdb holds only the in-frame ones, with some missing. The sample consists of some 2,000,000 clones, less than 95% of them appearing once.

Sequenced: naive CD8+ T cells sorted from blood. This chain links TRBV5-6 with TRBJ2-1; no firm D call. The receptor comes from a man aged 18 to 30 in good health. CDR3 bases: TGTGCCAGCAGCTTGGCCCCCATGAACTCCTACAATGAGCAGTTCTTC. Residues: CASSLAPMNSYNEQFF.